Described below is a single T cell receptor beta chain sequence and its context. The antigen is undetermined. This entry comes from a study of cytomegalovirus exposure and HLA in healthy donors. Findings of the study overall: In a later analysis, several top co-occurrence clusters appeared linked to parvovirus B19, influenza, CMV and Epstein-Barr virus. Later analysis found that TCR beta chains associated with HLA were more clonally expanded than other, equally common chains.

The PCR had 60 Vbeta and 13 Jbeta primers. Methods used by the authors: Around 11 million of around 85 million unique TCR beta chains were shared, per a later count. The method was immunoSEQ multiplex PCR; TCRdb's version includes in-frame clones alone and lacks a portion of them. V and J calls plus clone size are reproduced from that table; the DNA served to infer D and trimming. The sample consists of 100,000 to 150,000 clones, almost 85% of them appearing once. From germline, CDR1 is SGHAT and CDR2 FQNNGV. This CDR3 spans 16 amino acids. V lost 0 bases and J lost 0, with 11 bases in between. The receptor comes from a woman aged 18-29 years in good health and CMV-seronegative. Sample: PBMCs. The chain links TRBV11-2 to TRBJ1-1, with D possibly being TRBD1 (5 bases). The CDR3 here is CASSLESVGLNTEAFF. The CDR3 DNA is TGTGCCAGCAGCTTAGAGTCTGTGGGGCTGAACACTGAAGCTTTCTTT. Together with reference TRBV11-2 and TRBJ1-1, the CDR3 gives the full variable domain: EAGVAQSPRYKIIEKRQSVAFWCNPISGHATLYWYQQILGQGPKLLIQFQNNGVVDDSQLPKDRFSAERLKGVDSTLKIQPAKLEDSAVYLCASSLESVGLNTEAFFGQGTRLTVV.